The 8 T cell receptor beta chains presented below share a single source sample, sequenced in a study of blood T cell repertoires in COVID-19. Libraries were prepared by immunoSEQ multiplex PCR; TCRdb keeps only in-frame clonotypes and omits some of them. Of tens of thousands of clones in the sample, 65% to 85% were seen once. The material sequenced was peripheral blood. The receptors shown here come from a human donor in a cohort sampled during active COVID-19.

V and J are TRBV7-6 and TRBJ2-1; maybe TRBD2 (6 bases). The germline V and J ends were trimmed by 1 base and 5 bases, with 18 bases remaining between them. CDR3 length equals 17 residues. Germline lookup yields CDR1 SGHVS and CDR2 FNYEAQ. For the CDR3, the DNA is TGTGCCAGCAGCTTAGTCTCGTTTAGGGCGGGGAACAATGAGCAGTTCTTC. Encoded protein: CASSLVSFRAGNNEQFF.

The V call is TRBV28, the J call TRBJ2-7; TRBD2 is a possible D gene (6 bases). The CDR3 extends over 15 amino acids. Germline CDR1 MDHEN, CDR2 SYDVKM. V gave up 6 bases and J gave up 2 bases, with 17 bases separating them. The CDR3 DNA reads as TGTGCCAGCAGGGGGCGGGGAGACCCCCCCTACGAGCAGTACTTC. Amino acid sequence: CASRGRGDPPYEQYF.

The chain has TRBV30 and TRBJ2-7; no clear D. There are 11 residues in the CDR3. V was cut by 3 bases and J by 4 bases, with 7 bases left in between. Germline V gives CDR1 GTSNPN, CDR2 SVGIG (reference sequence). The CDR3 bases are TGTGCCTGGAGCACCGGTTACGAGCAGTACTTC. Its protein is CAWSTGYEQYF.

The chain uses TRBV5-1 and TRBJ2-1; TRBD1 aligns across 9 bases. The CDR3 length is 13 residues. V lost 4 bases and J lost 8; bases outside the gene matches: 4. Germline V gene data show CDR1 as SGHRS and CDR2 as YFSETQ. This chain's CDR3 is CASSPGTGHEQFF. As DNA, the CDR3 is TGCGCCAGCAGCCCCGGGACAGGGCATGAGCAGTTCTTC.

V is TRBV2 and J is TRBJ1-2; D is unresolved. V lost 1 base, J lost 4 bases, and 7 bases lay in between. The CDR3 length is 13 residues. Germline CDR1 reads SNHLY; CDR2 reads FYNNEI. In nucleotides, the CDR3 is TGTGCCAGCAGTGAAGTATTGCGCTATGGCTACACCTTC. Its protein product is CASSEVLRYGYTF.

This rearrangement joins TRBV18 to TRBJ2-7; 9 positions match TRBD2. This CDR3 spans 14 amino acids. The germline V gene encodes CDR1 KGHSH and CDR2 LQKENI. The V gene end was trimmed by 3 bases and the J gene end by 7 bases; junction bases not matched to a gene: 7. The DNA for the CDR3 is TGTGCCAGCTCACCGTTAGCGGGGGAAGGGGAGCAGTACTTC. It translates to CASSPLAGEGEQYF.

In its sample, this clone was seen once. The V gene is TRBV7-3, the J gene TRBJ1-2; 7 bases agree with TRBD1. Trimming took 2 bases from V and 6 from J; bases not matched to a gene: 15. Germline loops: CDR1 SGHTA, CDR2 FQGTGA. The length of the CDR3 is 17 residues. DNA for the CDR3: TGTGCCAGCAGCTTAGAGCCGACAGGGTATTTATCGGATGGCTACACCTTC. Translating it yields CASSLEPTGYLSDGYTF.

This chain links TRBV6-5 with TRBJ2-7; possible D gene TRBD2, 6 bases. CDR3 length equals 14 residues. V lost 6 bases and J 5 bases, leaving 17 bases between the germline ends. Germline CDR1 MNHEY, CDR2 SVGAGI. Written as DNA, the CDR3 is TGTGCCAGCAGCCGTGCAGGAGGGCAGAACGAGCAGTACTTC. The encoded protein is CASSRAGGQNEQYF.